The entry below describes one TCR beta chain. The target antigen is unknown. Clones were sequenced by immunoSEQ multiplex PCR, and TCRdb holds only the in-frame ones, with some missing. The sample shows tens of thousands of clones, over 65% of them seen only once. The CDR3 has 15 residues. Germline values: CDR1 SGHDT, CDR2 YYEEEE. After removal of 4 bases from V and 2 bases from J, the junction contained 6 bases not matched to a gene. The data are from a study of siplizumab effects on memory and regulatory T cells. General study points: Under siplizumab, alloreactive sequences traced to unstimulated CD4+ memory cells were significantly reduced.

The specimen sequenced was memory CD4+ T cells sorted from blood. The clonotype comes from a human donor in good health. The genes are TRBV5-6 and TRBJ2-7; 10 nucleotides line up with TRBD2. This CDR3 is CASSRYGTSAYEQYF. The CDR3 DNA reads as TGTGCCAGCAGCCGCTACGGGACTAGCGCCTACGAGCAGTACTTC.